These 15 T cell receptor beta chains came from one sample sequenced in a study of blood T cell repertoires in COVID-19. Libraries were prepared by immunoSEQ multiplex PCR; TCRdb keeps only in-frame clonotypes and omits some of them. The sample shows about 270,000 clones, about nine tenths of them seen only once. Specimen: PBMCs or T cells enriched from blood (not recorded which). These receptors were obtained from a woman aged 25 to 39 with acute COVID-19.

The chain couples TRBV19 to TRBJ2-6; 12 bases agree with TRBD1. CDR3 length: 16 amino acids. V gave up 7 bases and J gave up 3 bases; unmatched junction bases: 4. Germline V CDR1 and CDR2: LNHDA, SQIVND (reference sequence). The CDR3 reads CASTGTGGFGANVLTF. The DNA of the CDR3 is TGTGCCAGTACCGGGACAGGGGGCTTTGGGGCCAACGTCCTGACTTTC.

This clone appeared a single time. The J gene is TRBJ2-5, the V gene TRBV5-1; D remains unclear. The CDR3 loop spans 11 amino acids. Germline loops: CDR1 SGHRS, CDR2 YFSETQ. V was trimmed by 6 bases and J by 0 bases, leaving 3 bases between them. This CDR3 reads CASTYQETQYF. Here the CDR3 DNA reads TGCGCCAGCACCTACCAAGAGACCCAGTACTTC.

The chain recombines TRBV6-5 with TRBJ1-6, with D possibly being TRBD1 (6 bases). The CDR3 spans 15 residues. V lost 0 bases to trimming and J lost 10 bases, with 13 bases between them. Per germline, CDR1 MNHEY and CDR2 SVGAGI. This CDR3 is CASSYSNRDQSPLHF. In DNA form, the CDR3 reads TGTGCCAGCAGTTACTCGAACAGGGACCAATCACCCCTCCACTTT.

The J gene is TRBJ1-6, the V gene TRBV2; D possibly corresponds to TRBD1 (5 bases). Deletions cut 5 bases from V and 0 bases from J, with 14 bases between. This CDR3 is built from 17 residues. Germline CDR1 is SNHLY and CDR2 is FYNNEI. CDR3 protein: CASSYDSPSSYNSPLHF. The CDR3 coding sequence is TGTGCCAGCAGTTATGACAGCCCGAGCTCCTATAATTCACCCCTCCACTTT.

The CDR3 DNA follows: TGTGCCAGCTCACTTAACAGACTAGCGGATTACAATGAGCAGTTCTTC. This sequence encodes CASSLNRLADYNEQFF. The chain links TRBV18 to TRBJ2-1, with TRBD2 matching over 9 bases. CDR1 KGHSH and CDR2 LQKENI come from the germline V gene. V gave up 4 bases and J gave up 4 bases; unmatched junction bases: 8. There are 16 residues in the CDR3.

The J gene is TRBJ1-6, the V gene TRBV27; possibly TRBD1 for D (6 bases). Trimming stripped 2 bases from V and 5 bases from J, with 16 bases between. The CDR3 is 17 residues long. Germline V lookup: CDR1 MNHEY, CDR2 SMNVEV (reference sequence). As DNA, the CDR3 is TGTGCCAGCAGTTTAATTCCGGCTCCAGGGGATAATTCACCCCTCCACTTT. Protein sequence: CASSLIPAPGDNSPLHF.

This chain uses TRBV5-1 with TRBJ1-2; TRBD1 aligns across 7 bases. V lost 2 bases to trimming and J lost 6 bases; unmatched junction nucleotides: 4. Germline CDR1 SGHRS, CDR2 YFSETQ. This CDR3 is built from 13 residues. The CDR3 reads CASSFDRVDGYTF. The CDR3 DNA reads as TGCGCCAGCAGCTTTGACAGGGTGGATGGCTACACCTTC.

J is TRBJ2-7 and V is TRBV28, with 16 bases lining up with TRBD2. With 5 bases clipped from V and 4 bases from J, the junction kept 8 bases outside the gene matches. CDR3 length: 17 amino acids. Germline loops: CDR1 MDHEN, CDR2 SYDVKM. DNA for the CDR3: TGTGCCAGCAGTCTCCCGGGACTAGCGGGAGGGCGTTACGAGCAGTACTTC. It specifies CASSLPGLAGGRYEQYF. The full variable domain, rest sourced from reference TRBV28 and TRBJ2-7, is DVKVTQSSRYLVKRTGEKVFLECVQDMDHENMFWYRQDPGLGLRLIYFSYDVKMKEKGDIPEGYSVSREKKERFSLILESASTNQTSMYLCASSLPGLAGGRYEQYFGPGTRLTVT.

This clone was seen a few times. The chain joins TRBV9 to TRBJ1-6; TRBD1 is a possible D gene (6 bases). V shed 0 bases and J shed 8 bases, with 12 bases lying between them. The CDR3 contains 15 residues. Germline CDR1 and CDR2: SGDLS and YYNGEE. CDR3 DNA sequence: TGTGCCAGCAGCGTAGAAACAGGGACGGATTCACCCCTCCACTTT. The encoded protein is CASSVETGTDSPLHF.

The chain links TRBV7-9 to TRBJ2-7, with 10 positions matching TRBD1. The germline V gene has CDR1 SEHNR and CDR2 FQNEAQ (reference sequence). The CDR3 contains 15 residues. V was clipped by 5 bases and J by 5 bases; unmatched bases: 9. DNA for the CDR3: TGTGCCAGCAGCGTCCCGGGACAGGGGAACCACGAGCAGTACTTC. It translates to CASSVPGQGNHEQYF.

The CDR3 nucleotides are TGTGCCAGCAGTGATGATTGGCAGGGTGGTCAGCCCCAGCATTTT. Encoded protein: CASSDDWQGGQPQHF. V is TRBV2 and J is TRBJ1-5, with a possible D match to TRBD1 (5 bases). Trimming removed 3 bases from V and 6 bases from J, with 15 bases in between. This CDR3 comprises 15 residues. From germline, CDR1 is SNHLY and CDR2 FYNNEI.

This clone has only one observation. The V gene is TRBV27, the J gene TRBJ1-2; 10 nucleotides match TRBD1. V lost 6 bases and J lost 7; bases outside the gene matches: 5. Germline V CDR1 and CDR2: MNHEY, SMNVEV (reference sequence). This CDR3 region has 13 residues. Here the CDR3 DNA reads TGTGCCAGCAGCGACAGGGGGCTGTCTGGCTACACCTTC. It encodes CASSDRGLSGYTF.

The chain couples TRBV27 to TRBJ2-1, with TRBD2 as a possible D gene (5 bases). This CDR3 region has 15 residues. V shed 3 bases and J shed 3 bases, with 12 bases lying between them. Per germline, CDR1 MNHEY and CDR2 SMNVEV (reference sequence). DNA of the CDR3: TGTGCCAGCAGTTTGTTTCCTAGCATCTACAATGAGCAGTTCTTC. Translating gives CASSLFPSIYNEQFF.

This chain connects TRBV21-1 to TRBJ2-1; the table assigns TRBD2, which was not confirmed against the DNA. TRBV21-1 is a recognized pseudogene. The CDR3 extends over 15 amino acids. The CDR3: CASTPAGREYNEQFF. CDR3 sequence (DNA): TGTGCCAGCACCCCAGCTGGGCGGGAGTACAATGAGCAGTTCTTC.

The chain carries TRBV29-1 and TRBJ2-1; 10 bases align to TRBD2. The CDR3 has 18 residues. V was clipped by 2 bases and J by 1 base; unmatched bases: 11. Germline V gives CDR1 SQVTM, CDR2 ANQGSEA. CDR3 amino acids: CSVETLTSGSFSYNEQFF. CDR3 bases: TGCAGCGTTGAAACCCTGACTAGCGGGTCCTTTTCCTACAATGAGCAGTTCTTC.